This T cell receptor (beta chain) was sequenced during a study of blood T cell repertoires in COVID-19. There are 15 residues in the CDR3. V gave up 5 bases and J gave up 0 bases; unmatched junction bases: 4. Per germline, CDR1 SGHRS and CDR2 YFSETQ. Sequenced by immunoSEQ multiplex PCR; TCRdb stores in-frame clones only, minus some. The table records 350,000 to 450,000 clones, 80% to 90% of them present only once. The J gene is TRBJ2-1, the V gene TRBV5-1; 8 bases agree with TRBD2. Sequencing was carried out using peripheral blood. The clonotype comes from a man aged 35 to 55 with acute or convalescent COVID-19. CDR3 amino acids: CASRVSGSSYNEQFF. The CDR3 DNA follows: TGCGCCAGCAGAGTCAGCGGGAGCTCCTACAATGAGCAGTTCTTC.